The 21 T cell receptor beta chains in this list originate from one sample, sequenced in a study of naive and memory T cell subsets. The beta constant-region primer was an equimolar mix of two oligonucleotides covering TRBC1 and TRBC2. Nested alpha and beta constant-region primers with the SP2 primer drove four PCR rounds on ligated cDNA. TCRdb itself ran the UMI-ligation and nested PCR reads through MiXCR, one entry per CDR3 protein. The sample lists roughly 130,000 distinct CDR3 sequences, roughly 32% occurring once. The specimen was central memory CD4+ T cells from blood. The receptors here all came from a human donor in good health.

The J gene is TRBJ2-1, the V gene TRBV7-2, with TRBD2 matching over 9 bases. The length of the CDR3 is 15 residues. V was pared by 1 base and J by 8 bases, with 6 bases of the junction left unmatched. Looked up from germline, CDR1 is SGHTA and CDR2 is FQGNSA. The CDR3 DNA reads TGTGCCAGCAGCTTAGGAGCGGGAGGTTTCCATGAGCAGTTCTTC. Residues: CASSLGAGGFHEQFF.

V gene TRBV6-5 combines with J gene TRBJ2-3; 12 bases map to TRBD2. The germline V gene has CDR1 MNHEY and CDR2 SVGAGI. J was trimmed by 4 bases and V by 0 bases; bases with no gene match: 5. The CDR3 has 17 residues. The CDR3 region is CASSYSPLAGGADTQYF. CDR3 bases: TGTGCCAGCAGTTACTCTCCCCTAGCGGGAGGGGCAGATACGCAGTATTTT.

This chain's CDR3 is CASSLGGLAGAETQYF. The CDR3 DNA is TGTGCCAGCAGCTTAGGGGGACTAGCGGGAGCAGAGACCCAGTACTTC. This rearrangement joins TRBV11-2 to TRBJ2-5; 14 bases align to TRBD2. The CDR3 length is 16 residues. Germline CDR1 SGHAT, CDR2 FQNNGV. V gave up 1 base and J gave up 4 bases; unmatched junction bases: 2.

V is TRBV4-3 and J is TRBJ2-1; 7 nucleotides agree with TRBD2. This CDR3 region has 14 residues. The germline gives CDR1 LGHNA, CDR2 YSLEER. V dropped 1 base and J dropped 5; count of bases not matched to a gene: 2. The CDR3: CASSQVRGDNEQFF. CDR3 in DNA: TGCGCCAGCAGCCAAGTCCGGGGGGACAATGAGCAGTTCTTC.

The CDR3 bases are TGCAGTGCTAGAAGTTTACTAGCGGGCTACGGGGAGCTGTTTTTT. The encoded protein is CSARSLLAGYGELFF. The chain carries TRBV20-1 and TRBJ2-2, with 9 bases lining up with TRBD2. J was trimmed by 7 bases and V by 2 bases; bases with no gene match: 8. Germline CDR1 and CDR2: DFQATT and SNEGSKA (reference sequence). CDR3 length: 15 residues.

Only one count was recorded for this clonotype. The rearrangement joins TRBV7-8 to TRBJ1-5; TRBD1 aligns across 8 bases. The CDR3 loop spans 15 amino acids. V dropped 4 bases and J dropped 4; count of bases not matched to a gene: 6. CDR1 and CDR2 from the germline V gene are SGHVS and FQNEAQ. CDR3 amino acids: CASSSAGTGNQPQHF. The DNA for the CDR3 is TGTGCCAGCAGCTCCGCCGGGACAGGAAATCAGCCCCAGCATTTT.

This clonotype was counted at least ten times. The V and J genes are TRBV6-2 or TRBV6-3 and TRBJ1-1; 8 bases are a match to TRBD1. The CDR3 is 14 residues long. Trimming cost V 6 bases and J 6 bases; bases outside gene matches: 9. The germline V gene encodes CDR1 MNHEY and CDR2 SVGEGT. The CDR3 reads CASSSDRVGAEAFF. CDR3 in DNA: TGTGCCAGCAGCTCGGACAGGGTTGGGGCTGAAGCTTTCTTT.

This chain uses TRBV27 with TRBJ2-7; 12 bases are a match to TRBD2. The germline V gene has CDR1 MNHEY and CDR2 SMNVEV (reference sequence). V lost 8 bases to trimming and J lost 3 bases; unmatched junction nucleotides: 14. This CDR3 is built from 17 residues. CDR3 in DNA: TGTGCCAGCGGTTCTTATCGATGGACTAGCGGGATCTACGAGCAGTACTTC. It specifies CASGSYRWTSGIYEQYF.

This clonotype was counted between two and nine times. The rearrangement uses TRBV29-1 and TRBJ1-1, with TRBD1 matching 7 bases. The V and J ends lost 5 bases and 4 bases, in that order; junction bases with no gene match: 13. Germline CDR1 and CDR2: SQVTM and ANQGSEA. This CDR3 spans 15 amino acids. The CDR3 region is CSVRTEGGAGTEAFF. The CDR3 DNA reads TGCAGCGTTCGAACCGAAGGGGGCGCGGGCACTGAAGCTTTCTTT.

Ten or more counts support this clonotype. Here the CDR3 reads CSARKGATYEQYF. The CDR3 DNA is TGCAGTGCTAGGAAGGGGGCAACCTACGAGCAGTACTTC. V is TRBV20-1 and J is TRBJ2-7; TRBD1 matches 7 bases. The V gene's germline CDR1 is DFQATT and CDR2 SNEGSKA (reference sequence). Losses at the gene ends were 3 bases for V and 2 bases for J; bases not matched to a gene: 4. The CDR3 covers 13 residues.

CDR3 sequence: CSAREKGIRQFF. The DNA for the CDR3 is TGCAGTGCTAGGGAGAAGGGGATTCGGCAGTTCTTC. This chain connects TRBV20-1 to TRBJ2-1, with D possibly TRBD1 on 5 matching bases. The germline gives CDR1 DFQATT, CDR2 SNEGSKA (reference sequence). The germline V and J ends were trimmed by 3 bases and 12 bases, with 15 bases remaining between them. CDR3 length equals 12 residues.

CDR3 amino acids: CASSAGGASIQYF. The CDR3 DNA reads as TGTGCCAGCAGCGCGGGGGGAGCGAGCATTCAGTACTTC. The rearrangement joins TRBV9 to TRBJ2-4; 7 nucleotides match TRBD2. Germline CDR1 SGDLS, CDR2 YYNGEE. The junction had 6 bases not matched to a gene; V was cut back by 3 bases and J by 9 bases. CDR3 length equals 13 residues.

There are a few counts of this clonotype. V usage is TRBV29-1 and J usage is TRBJ1-3; the D gene is possibly TRBD1 (5 bases). Germline CDR1 SQVTM, CDR2 ANQGSEA. The CDR3 loop spans 16 amino acids. Trimming took 4 bases from V and 0 from J, leaving 16 bases between them. The CDR3: CSVGPRDRASGNTIYF. The CDR3 nucleotides are TGCAGCGTTGGCCCTAGGGACCGTGCCTCTGGAAACACCATATATTTT.

The chain couples TRBV7-3 to TRBJ2-3; D is undetermined. This CDR3 has 15 residues. CDR1 is SGHTA and CDR2 is FQGTGA in the germline V gene. Between the trimmed V and J ends, which lost 5 bases and 2 bases, there was a span of 14 bases. CDR3 in amino acids: CASSPDGAFTDTQYF. The CDR3 DNA reads as TGTGCCAGCAGCCCCGACGGCGCATTCACAGATACGCAGTATTTT.

The chain joins TRBV27 to TRBJ1-1; the D gene is possibly TRBD1 (6 bases). Germline CDR1 reads MNHEY; CDR2 reads SMNVEV (reference sequence). CDR3 length: 17 residues. Trimming took off 4 bases at V and 3 bases at J, with 21 bases between the two ends. As DNA, the CDR3 is TGTGCCAGCAGTTCCACCCTAGGGGGGCGCAGGGACACTGAAGCTTTCTTT. Protein sequence: CASSSTLGGRRDTEAFF.

The rearrangement joins TRBV27 to TRBJ2-5; TRBD2 matches 9 bases. This CDR3 has 17 residues. CDR1 and CDR2 (germline): MNHEY, SMNVEV (reference sequence). The V and J ends lost 6 bases and 2 bases, in that order; junction bases with no gene match: 13. The CDR3 nucleotides read TGTGCCAGCAGGAGACTAGCGGCCCAGGGAGGGCAAGAGACCCAGTACTTC. It codes for CASRRLAAQGGQETQYF.

This clonotype was seen more than once but under ten times. The CDR3 DNA follows: TGCAGCGTGCGGACAGGAAGAACTGAAGCTTTCTTT. Protein product: CSVRTGRTEAFF. The chain is built from TRBV29-1 and TRBJ1-1, with TRBD1 identical over 7 bases. The CDR3 is 12 residues long. The V gene's germline CDR1 is SQVTM and CDR2 ANQGSEA. The J segment lost 5 bases and the V segment lost 6 bases, leaving 6 bases of the junction unmatched.

Turning to this clonotype: Relative to the germline gene, one junction end is altered; a read error may explain this. V and J are TRBV19 and TRBJ2-1, with D possibly matching TRBD1 (6 bases). CDR1 and CDR2 from the germline V gene are LNHDA and SQIVND (reference sequence). The CDR3 contains 19 residues. The CDR3 spells CVSTKRTALPRTATSEQFF. DNA for the CDR3: TGTGTCAGTACCAAACGGACAGCATTGCCACGGACCGCTACAAGTGAGCAGTTCTTC.

In its sample, this clonotype was seen a few times. The genes are TRBV6-6 and TRBJ2-3, with 8 bases lining up with TRBD1. The CDR3 totals 14 residues. The germline V gene has CDR1 MNHNY and CDR2 SVGAGI (reference sequence). The V gene end was trimmed by 7 bases and the J gene end by 2 bases; junction bases not matched to a gene: 5. This CDR3 is CASIRTGLTDTQYF. For the CDR3, the DNA is TGTGCCAGCATACGGACAGGGCTCACAGATACGCAGTATTTT.

This clonotype appeared a few times. The genes are TRBV7-2 and TRBJ1-4, with D possibly TRBD1 on 5 matching bases. CDR1 SGHTA and CDR2 FQGNSA come from the germline V gene. This CDR3 has 15 amino acids. V was pared by 3 bases and J by 3 bases, with 11 bases between. For the CDR3, the DNA is TGTGCCAGCAGCTTTGCACAGGCCCCTAATGAAAAACTGTTTTTT. Its translation is CASSFAQAPNEKLFF.

This clonotype showed up just a few times. The chain carries TRBV20-1 and TRBJ2-7; D might be TRBD2 (5 bases). V was shortened by 2 bases and J by 3 bases, with 20 bases between the two germline ends. The CDR3 runs to 16 residues. Germline CDR1 and CDR2: DFQATT and SNEGSKA (reference sequence). CDR3 loop: CSARPPGPSRDYEQYF. DNA of the CDR3: TGCAGTGCTAGACCACCGGGCCCTTCCCGGGACTACGAGCAGTACTTC.